The T cell receptor beta chain under discussion was sequenced for a study of neurological immune-mediated disorders. Points from the study as a whole: No sharing of CDR3 amino acid sequences was observed among expanded clones across subjects, suggesting private repertoires in all groups.

From 15-18 subjects, every sequencing run obtained over 170 million TCR-beta sequences. Using its own MiXCR run on the 5' RACE reads, TCRdb lists one record per CDR3 protein. The repertoire includes 31,000 or so distinct CDR3 sequences, under 6% of them detected once, and approximately 22% sits in the top ten. This CDR3 contains 15 residues. V dropped 5 bases and J dropped 5 bases, with 16 bases sitting between them. The germline gives CDR1 SGHNT, CDR2 YENEEA. About this clonotype: Its antigen is undetermined.

The receptor was derived from a man younger than 35 in good health. The rearrangement joins TRBV11-3 to TRBJ2-1, with D maybe TRBD1 (6 bases). Sequenced input: PBMCs. The CDR3 here is CASSETQGMNNEQFF. CDR3 coding DNA: TGTGCCAGCAGCGAAACACAGGGTATGAACAATGAGCAGTTCTTC.